This T cell receptor (beta chain) was recorded in a study of cytomegalovirus exposure and HLA in healthy donors. The study, taken as a whole, reports: The study put 150 to 200 TCR beta chains on its list as cytomegalovirus-associated.

In the case of this clone: Its antigen remains unidentified.

The PCR made use of 60 Vbeta and 13 Jbeta primers. Clones were read by immunoSEQ multiplex PCR, and TCRdb kept only the in-frame ones, dropping some. Of under 130,000 clones in the sample, 74% were seen once. Per germline, CDR1 SGHVS and CDR2 FNYEAQ. The CDR3 is made up of 16 amino acids. With 7 bases clipped from V and 7 bases from J, the junction kept 18 bases outside the gene matches. The sequence came from a man over 45 in good health and CMV-seropositive. Sequencing was carried out using PBMCs. This chain connects TRBV7-6 to TRBJ2-5, with 7 bases fitting TRBD2. The CDR3: CASTSPRTRGGGTQYF. The CDR3 DNA reads TGTGCCAGCACCTCGCCCCGGACTAGAGGCGGAGGGACCCAGTACTTC. The complete variable domain, with remaining parts taken from reference TRBV7-6 and TRBJ2-5, reads GAGVSQSPRYKVTKRGQDVALRCDPISGHVSLYWYRQALGQGPEFLTYFNYEAQQDKSGLPNDRFSAERPEGSISTLTIQRTEQRDSAMYRCASTSPRTRGGGTQYFGPGTRLLVL.